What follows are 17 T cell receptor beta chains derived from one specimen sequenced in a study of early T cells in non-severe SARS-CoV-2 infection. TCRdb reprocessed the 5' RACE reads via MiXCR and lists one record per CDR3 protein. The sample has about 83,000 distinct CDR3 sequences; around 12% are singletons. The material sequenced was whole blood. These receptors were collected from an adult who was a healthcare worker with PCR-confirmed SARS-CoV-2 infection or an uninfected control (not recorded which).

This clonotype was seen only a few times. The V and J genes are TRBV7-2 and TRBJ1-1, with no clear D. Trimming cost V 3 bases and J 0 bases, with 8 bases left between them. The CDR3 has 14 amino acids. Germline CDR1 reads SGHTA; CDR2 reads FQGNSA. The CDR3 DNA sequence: TGTGCCAGCAGCTTTGCGTTGGTGAACACTGAAGCTTTCTTT. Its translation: CASSFALVNTEAFF.

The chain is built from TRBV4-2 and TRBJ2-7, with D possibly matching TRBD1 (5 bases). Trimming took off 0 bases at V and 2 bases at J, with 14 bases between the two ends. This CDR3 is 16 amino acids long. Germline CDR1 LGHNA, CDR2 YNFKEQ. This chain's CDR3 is CASSQEWFRVPYEQYF. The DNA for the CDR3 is TGTGCCAGCAGCCAAGAATGGTTCAGGGTACCCTACGAGCAGTACTTC.

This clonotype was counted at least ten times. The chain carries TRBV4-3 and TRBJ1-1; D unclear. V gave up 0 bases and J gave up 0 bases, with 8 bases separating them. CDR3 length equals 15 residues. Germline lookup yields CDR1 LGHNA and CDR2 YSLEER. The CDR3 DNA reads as TGCGCCAGCAGCCAAGATCAAGATATGAACACTGAAGCTTTCTTT. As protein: CASSQDQDMNTEAFF.

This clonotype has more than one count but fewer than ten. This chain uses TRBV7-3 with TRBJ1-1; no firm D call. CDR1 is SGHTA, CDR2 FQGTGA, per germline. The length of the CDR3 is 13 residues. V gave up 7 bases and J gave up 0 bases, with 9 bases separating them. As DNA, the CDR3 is TGTGCCAGCACCCTTAGGATGAACACTGAAGCTTTCTTT. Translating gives CASTLRMNTEAFF. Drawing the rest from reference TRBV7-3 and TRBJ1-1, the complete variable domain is GAGVSQTPSNKVTEKGKYVELRCDPISGHTALYWYRQSLGQGPEFLIYFQGTGAADDSGLPNDRFFAVRPEGSVSTLKIQRTERGDSAVYLCASTLRMNTEAFFGQGTRLTVV.

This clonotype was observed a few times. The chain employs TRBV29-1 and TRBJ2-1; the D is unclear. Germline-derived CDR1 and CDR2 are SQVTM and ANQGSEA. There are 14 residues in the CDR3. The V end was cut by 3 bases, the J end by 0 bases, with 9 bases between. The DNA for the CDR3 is TGCAGCGTTGAGGGCGGCAGCTCCTACAATGAGCAGTTCTTC. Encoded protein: CSVEGGSSYNEQFF.

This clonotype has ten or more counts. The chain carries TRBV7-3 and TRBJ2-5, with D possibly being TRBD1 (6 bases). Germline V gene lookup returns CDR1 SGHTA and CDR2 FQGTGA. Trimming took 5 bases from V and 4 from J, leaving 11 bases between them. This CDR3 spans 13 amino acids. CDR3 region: CASSQGQTETQYF. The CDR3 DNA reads TGTGCCAGCAGCCAGGGACAAACAGAGACCCAGTACTTC.

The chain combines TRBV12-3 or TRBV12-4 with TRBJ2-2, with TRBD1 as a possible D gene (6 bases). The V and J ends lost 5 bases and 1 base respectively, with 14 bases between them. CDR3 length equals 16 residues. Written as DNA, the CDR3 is TGTGCCAGCAGTCCCCGAGCAGGGGTGAACACCGGGGAGCTGTTTTTT. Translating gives CASSPRAGVNTGELFF.

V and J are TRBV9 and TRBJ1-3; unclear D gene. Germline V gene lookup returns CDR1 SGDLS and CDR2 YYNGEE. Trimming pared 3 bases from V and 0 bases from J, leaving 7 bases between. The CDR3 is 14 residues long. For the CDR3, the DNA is TGTGCCAGCAGCGGAATTTCCTCTGGAAACACCATATATTTT. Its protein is CASSGISSGNTIYF.

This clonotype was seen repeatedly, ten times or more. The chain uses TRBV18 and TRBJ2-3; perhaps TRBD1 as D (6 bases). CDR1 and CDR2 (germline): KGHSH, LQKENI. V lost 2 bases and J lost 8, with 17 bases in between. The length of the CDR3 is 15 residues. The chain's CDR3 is CASSPTGIELPTQYF. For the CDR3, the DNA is TGTGCCAGCTCACCAACAGGGATAGAGCTGCCTACGCAGTATTTT.

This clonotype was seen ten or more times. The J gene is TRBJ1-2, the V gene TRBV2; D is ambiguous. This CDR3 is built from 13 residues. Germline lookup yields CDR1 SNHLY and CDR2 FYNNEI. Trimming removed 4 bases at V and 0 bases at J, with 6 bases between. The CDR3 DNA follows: TGTGCCAGCAGTGTACAGCCTAACTATGGCTACACCTTC. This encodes CASSVQPNYGYTF.

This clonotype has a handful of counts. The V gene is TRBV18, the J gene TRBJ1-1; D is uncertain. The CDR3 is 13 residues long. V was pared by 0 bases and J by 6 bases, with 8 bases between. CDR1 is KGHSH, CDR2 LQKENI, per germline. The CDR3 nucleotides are TGTGCCAGCTCACCACCCTACAGCTCTGAAGCTTTCTTT. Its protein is CASSPPYSSEAFF.

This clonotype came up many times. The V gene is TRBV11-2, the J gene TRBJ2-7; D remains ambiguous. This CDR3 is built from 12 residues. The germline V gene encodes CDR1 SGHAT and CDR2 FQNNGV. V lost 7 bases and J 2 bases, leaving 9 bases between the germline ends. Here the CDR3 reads CASTDTAYEQYF. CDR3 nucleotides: TGTGCCAGCACCGACACGGCCTACGAGCAGTACTTC. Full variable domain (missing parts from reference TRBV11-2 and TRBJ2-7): EAGVAQSPRYKIIEKRQSVAFWCNPISGHATLYWYQQILGQGPKLLIQFQNNGVVDDSQLPKDRFSAERLKGVDSTLKIQPAKLEDSAVYLCASTDTAYEQYFGPGTRLTVT.

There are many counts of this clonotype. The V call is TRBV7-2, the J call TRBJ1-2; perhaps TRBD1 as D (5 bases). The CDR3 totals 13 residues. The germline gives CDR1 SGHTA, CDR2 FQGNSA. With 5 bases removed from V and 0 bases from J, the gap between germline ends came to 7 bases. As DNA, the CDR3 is TGTGCCAGCAGCCGGACACCTAACTATGGCTACACCTTC. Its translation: CASSRTPNYGYTF.

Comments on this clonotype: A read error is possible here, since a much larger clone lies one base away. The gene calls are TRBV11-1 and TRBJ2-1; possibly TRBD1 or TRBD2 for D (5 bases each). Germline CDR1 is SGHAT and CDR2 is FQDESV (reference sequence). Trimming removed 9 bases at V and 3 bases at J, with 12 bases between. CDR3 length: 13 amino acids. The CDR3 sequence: CASGDQDYNEQFF. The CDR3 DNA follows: TGTGCCAGTGGGGACCAGGACTACAATGAGCAGTTCTTC.

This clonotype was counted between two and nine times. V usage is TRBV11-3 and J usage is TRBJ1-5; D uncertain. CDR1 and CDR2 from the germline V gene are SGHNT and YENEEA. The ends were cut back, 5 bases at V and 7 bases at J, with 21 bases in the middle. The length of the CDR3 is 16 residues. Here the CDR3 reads CASSPRSSGLGQPQHF. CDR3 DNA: TGTGCCAGCAGCCCCCGGTCCAGTGGGCTTGGACAGCCCCAGCATTTT.

CDR3 coding DNA: TGCAGCGTTGAGAGTGTTGGGGGAGGGACTGAAGCTTTCTTT. It translates to CSVESVGGGTEAFF. The chain uses TRBV29-1 and TRBJ1-1; D may be TRBD1 (5 bases). The germline gives CDR1 SQVTM, CDR2 ANQGSEA. V dropped 3 bases and J dropped 5 bases, with 16 bases sitting between them. CDR3 length: 14 amino acids.

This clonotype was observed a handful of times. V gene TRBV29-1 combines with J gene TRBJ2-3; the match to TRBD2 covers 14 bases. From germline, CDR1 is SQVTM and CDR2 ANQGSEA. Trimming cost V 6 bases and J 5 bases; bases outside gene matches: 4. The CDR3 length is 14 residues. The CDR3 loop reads CSVGTSGSGDTQYF. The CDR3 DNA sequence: TGCAGCGTGGGGACTAGCGGGAGTGGAGATACGCAGTATTTT.